The T cell receptor beta chain under discussion was sequenced for a study of CXCR3-negative and CXCR3-positive naive CD8 T cells (dated by TCRdb to between 2017 and 2020). The study in broad terms: In total, 130 million or so TRB reads were obtained, which works out to roughly 1.5 +/- 0.3 million reads per library. Naive subsets from 5 or 6 donors and memory cells from 3 donors were included in the TRBV-TRBJ cluster analysis. Data from 11 donors, pooled across two independent experiments, went into the diversity and physicochemical repertoire analyses.

For every CD8+ T cell subset, 250,000 to 300,000 cells were flow-sorted straight into RLT lysis buffer, and each subset was sorted in triplicate. To keep memory contaminants out, a stringent definition of naive CD8+ T cells was applied: CD45RO-CCR7+CD27+CD95-. Standard density gradient centrifugation was used to isolate peripheral blood mononuclear cells from buffy coats. Naive CXCR3-negative and CXCR3-positive CD8+ T cells were flow-sorted on a FACSAria III. An RNeasy Mini Kit was used to extract total RNA from the sorted cells. These reads were obtained on a NextSeq 550. The Human TCR Profiling Kit (MiLaboratory) was used to prepare UMI-labeled 5' RACE TRB cDNA libraries. The full amount of extracted RNA was used for cDNA synthesis, and the full amount of resulting cDNA was used for PCR amplification. Libraries were prepared in parallel with an identical number of PCR cycles. The source study handled its data this way. With a minimum of two reads required per UMI, MIGEC and MiXCR pulled out about 50,000 +/- 10,000 unique UMI-labeled TRB cDNA molecules from each library. On average, each library contained about 40,000 +/- 10,000 functional in-frame TRB CDR3 nucleotide clonotypes without stop codons. After downsampling to 5000 UMI-labeled TRB molecules per sample, diversity metrics such as normalized Shannon-Wiener and Chao1 were calculated in VDJtools. Clonotype-size-weighted physicochemical properties of the central five CDR3 residues (interaction energy, strength, volume and Kidera factor 4) were computed in VDJtools. One entry per CDR3 protein sequence results from the TCRdb reprocessing of the reads, with DNA left out. The V and J calls and clone size come from TCRdb's table, not from the authors' own analysis. The sample has around 60,000 distinct CDR3 sequences on record. 0.4% to 0.5% of the sample rests with the top ten.

The germline V gene specifies MNHEY as CDR1 and SVGAGI as CDR2. Reading from cysteine to phenylalanine, the CDR3 counts 17 amino acids. DNA is not on record. The study at large found these results: Within the same donor, TRBV-TRBJ usage looked similar between naive CXCR3-negative and CXCR3-positive cells, but memory cells had distinct patterns. Freshly isolated PBMCs were used for most assays because CXCR3 expression partially decreased after cryopreservation. Surface CD5, linked to self-reactivity in mice, was comparable between naive subsets; TCR interaction strength was therefore also inferred from TRB CDR3 physicochemical properties. Comparably high repertoire diversity was found in both naive subsets, whereas much lower repertoire diversity was found in memory CD8+ T cells. TRB CDR3s from CXCR3-positive naive cells showed higher hydrophobicity (lower Kidera factor 4), lower energy, and higher strength and volume indices than CXCR3-negative naive cells.

Details on this clonotype: This receptor's antigen is unknown.

The V and J genes are TRBV6-5 and TRBJ2-2; TCRdb's D call, TRBD1, is unchecked because there is no DNA. The receptor was derived from a human donor in good health. Some clones in this sample may be carry-over from other donors' samples. Sequenced material: naive CXCR3- CD8+ T cells from blood. The cell subset or site label, read with the paper, signifies: CD45RO-CCR7+CD27+CD95- naive CD8+ T cells lacking CXCR3 (TNR3-). The CDR3 is CASSYSTGDRGTGELFF.